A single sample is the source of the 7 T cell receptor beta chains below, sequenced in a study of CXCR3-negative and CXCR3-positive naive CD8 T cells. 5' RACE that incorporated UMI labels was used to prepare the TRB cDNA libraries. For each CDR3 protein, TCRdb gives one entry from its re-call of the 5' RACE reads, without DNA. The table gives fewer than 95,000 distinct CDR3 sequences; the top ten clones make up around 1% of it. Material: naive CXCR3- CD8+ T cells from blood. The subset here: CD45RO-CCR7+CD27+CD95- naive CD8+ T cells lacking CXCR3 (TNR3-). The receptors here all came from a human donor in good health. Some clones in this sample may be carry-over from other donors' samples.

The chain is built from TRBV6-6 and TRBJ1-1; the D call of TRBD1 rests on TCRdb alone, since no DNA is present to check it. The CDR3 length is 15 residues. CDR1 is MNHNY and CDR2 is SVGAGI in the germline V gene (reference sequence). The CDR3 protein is CASSYPGTQNTEAFF.

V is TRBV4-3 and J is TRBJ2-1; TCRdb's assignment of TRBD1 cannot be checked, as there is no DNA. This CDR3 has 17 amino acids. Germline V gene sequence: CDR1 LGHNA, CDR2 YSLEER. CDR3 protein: CASSQGSGVGSYNEQFF.

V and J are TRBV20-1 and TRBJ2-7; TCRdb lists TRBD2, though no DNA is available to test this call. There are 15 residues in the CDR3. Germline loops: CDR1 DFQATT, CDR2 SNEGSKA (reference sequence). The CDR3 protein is CSARDGEGAIREQYF.

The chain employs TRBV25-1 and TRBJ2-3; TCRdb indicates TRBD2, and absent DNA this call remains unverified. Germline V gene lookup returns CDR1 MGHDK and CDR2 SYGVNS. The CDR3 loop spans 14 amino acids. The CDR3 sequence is CASSLRGSTDTQYF.

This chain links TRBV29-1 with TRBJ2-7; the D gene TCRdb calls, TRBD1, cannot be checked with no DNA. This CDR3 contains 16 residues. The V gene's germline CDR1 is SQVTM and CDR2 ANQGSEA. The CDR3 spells CSVVGVWDREPYEQYF.

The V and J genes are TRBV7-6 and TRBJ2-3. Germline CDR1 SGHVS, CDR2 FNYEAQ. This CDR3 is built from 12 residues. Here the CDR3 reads CASSAGTDTQYF.

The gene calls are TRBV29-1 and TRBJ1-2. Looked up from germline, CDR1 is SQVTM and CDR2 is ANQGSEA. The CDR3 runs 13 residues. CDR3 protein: CSVEAAYNYGYTF.